Listed below are T cell receptor beta chains from one sample, sequenced in a study of chemoradiotherapy in HPV16-positive cancers. Assay used: immunoSEQ multiplex PCR; TCRdb lists only in-frame clones, some missing. The data show about 17,000 clones, with 90% seen just once and 13% to 15% held by the top ten. The sequencing used blood, collected from a patient who underwent chemoradiotherapy. These receptors all come from a human donor with HPV-associated anogenital cancer. Each CDR3 is given with its conserved first and last residue. The D gene is left open where the match is weak. Expanded clones are given a class, and other clones once, few, many or no size at all.

clone size: NA
V gene: TRBV30
J gene: TRBJ1-1
D gene: NA
CDR3 DNA: TGTGCCTGGAGTGTAGGCGGAGACACTGAAGCTTTCTTT
CDR3 protein: CAWSVGGDTEAFF

clone size: NA
V gene: TRBV5-1
J gene: TRBJ2-7
D gene: NA
CDR3 DNA: TGCGCCAGCAGCTTGGAATCCGGGTGGGAGCAGTACTTC
CDR3 protein: CASSLESGWEQYF

clone size: NA
V gene: TRBV7-2
J gene: TRBJ2-2
D gene: NA
CDR3 DNA: TGTGCCAGCAGCTTAGATCCGAGAACTAGCTTGACGTCCGGGGAGCTGTTTTTT
CDR3 protein: CASSLDPRTSLTSGELFF

clone size: NA
V gene: TRBV5-1
J gene: TRBJ2-7
D gene: NA
CDR3 DNA: TGCGCCAGCAGCTTGATTAAGGAAAGTTCTGTCTTGTACGAGCAGTACTTC
CDR3 protein: CASSLIKESSVLYEQYF

clone size: NA
V gene: TRBV6-5
J gene: TRBJ1-1
D gene: NA
CDR3 DNA: TGTGCCAGCAGTTACTCGTGGGACACCTCCGGGGCAGCTTTCTTT
CDR3 protein: CASSYSWDTSGAAFF

clone size: NA
V gene: TRBV5-1
J gene: TRBJ1-2
D gene: NA
CDR3 DNA: TGCGCCAGCAGCTTGGGAGGGTACGGCTACACCTTC
CDR3 protein: CASSLGGYGYTF

clone size: NA
V gene: TRBV5-4
J gene: TRBJ1-1
D gene: NA
CDR3 DNA: TGTGCCAGCAGCTTCACTAACCGCCTTGAAGCTTTCTTT
CDR3 protein: CASSFTNRLEAFF

clone size: NA
V gene: TRBV27
J gene: TRBJ1-1
D gene: NA
CDR3 DNA: TGTGCCAGCAGTTTATCAGCGGGGTACACTGAAGCTTTCTTT
CDR3 protein: CASSLSAGYTEAFF

clone size: NA
V gene: TRBV19
J gene: TRBJ2-2
D gene: NA
CDR3 DNA: TGTGCCAGTCTGGGGAGTAACGCCGGGGAGCTGTTTTTT
CDR3 protein: CASLGSNAGELFF

clone size: NA
V gene: TRBV5-1
J gene: TRBJ1-2
D gene: NA
CDR3 DNA: TGCGCCAGCAGCTTGGTAGGGGACTCTAACTATGGCTACACCTTC
CDR3 protein: CASSLVGDSNYGYTF

clone size: NA
V gene: TRBV21-1
J gene: TRBJ1-5
D gene: NA
CDR3 DNA: TGTGCCAGCAGCAAAGATGCCAGGACCTATCAGCCCCAGCATTTT
CDR3 protein: CASSKDARTYQPQHF

clone size: NA
V gene: TRBV11-3
J gene: TRBJ1-6
D gene: NA
CDR3 DNA: TGTGCCAGCAGCTTAGAGCGCAATTCACCCCTCCACTTT
CDR3 protein: CASSLERNSPLHF

clone size: once
V gene: TRBV30
J gene: TRBJ1-1
D gene: NA
CDR3 DNA: TGTGCCTGGAGTCCCCCCGACAGGACCAACACTGAAGCTTTCTTT
CDR3 protein: CAWSPPDRTNTEAFF

clone size: NA
V gene: TRBV5-4
J gene: TRBJ2-7
D gene: NA
CDR3 DNA: TGTGCCAGCAGCTTGGGCTACGAGCAGTACTTC
CDR3 protein: CASSLGYEQYF

clone size: NA
V gene: TRBV5-1
J gene: TRBJ2-4
D gene: TRBD1
CDR3 DNA: TGCGCCAGCAGCTTGGAGGGACAGGGAAAAAACATTCAGTACTTC
CDR3 protein: CASSLEGQGKNIQYF

clone size: NA
V gene: TRBV15
J gene: TRBJ1-5
D gene: TRBD1
CDR3 DNA: TGTGCCACCAGAGAGGTGACAGGGGAAAAGCAGCCCCAGCATTTT
CDR3 protein: CATREVTGEKQPQHF

clone size: NA
V gene: TRBV7-9
J gene: TRBJ1-2
D gene: NA
CDR3 DNA: TGTGCCAGCAGCCCATCCGGGGAGAGCTATGGCTACACCTTC
CDR3 protein: CASSPSGESYGYTF

clone size: NA
V gene: TRBV4-1
J gene: TRBJ2-5
D gene: TRBD2
CDR3 DNA: TGCGCCAGCAGCCATCCGGGACTAGCGGGGGGGGCCACCCAAGAGACCCAGTACTTC
CDR3 protein: CASSHPGLAGGATQETQYF

clone size: NA
V gene: TRBV6-4
J gene: TRBJ2-2
D gene: NA
CDR3 DNA: TGTGCCAGCAGTGTGGGATCATCACCCGGGGAGCTGTTTTTT
CDR3 protein: CASSVGSSPGELFF

clone size: NA
V gene: TRBV5-6
J gene: TRBJ2-5
D gene: NA
CDR3 DNA: TGTGCCAGCAGCTCGCGAGAGACCCAGTACTTC
CDR3 protein: CASSSRETQYF

clone size: NA
V gene: TRBV5-1
J gene: TRBJ2-5
D gene: NA
CDR3 DNA: TGCGCCAGCAGCAGGGATTTTACGGGCGAAGAGACCCAGTACTTC
CDR3 protein: CASSRDFTGEETQYF

clone size: once
V gene: TRBV9
J gene: TRBJ2-2
D gene: NA
CDR3 DNA: TGTGCCAGCAGCCCGCAGAGTGCAGGGAACACCGGGGAGCTGTTTTTT
CDR3 protein: CASSPQSAGNTGELFF

clone size: NA
V gene: TRBV12-5
J gene: TRBJ1-3
D gene: NA
CDR3 DNA: TGTGCTAGTGGTTTGGTACTTACAGTTTCTGGAAACACCATATATTTT
CDR3 protein: CASGLVLTVSGNTIYF

clone size: NA
V gene: TRBV2
J gene: TRBJ1-2
D gene: NA
CDR3 DNA: TGTGCCAGCAGTGGATCCTTCTATGGCTACACCTTC
CDR3 protein: CASSGSFYGYTF

clone size: NA
V gene: TRBV2
J gene: TRBJ2-5
D gene: NA
CDR3 DNA: TGTGCCACCTCGAGGGGGCAAGAGACCCAGTACTTC
CDR3 protein: CATSRGQETQYF

clone size: NA
V gene: TRBV5-6
J gene: TRBJ2-7
D gene: NA
CDR3 DNA: TGTGCCAGCAGCTTGGATCGACGACCAGCCAACGAGCAGTACTTC
CDR3 protein: CASSLDRRPANEQYF

clone size: NA
V gene: TRBV11-2
J gene: TRBJ2-1
D gene: NA
CDR3 DNA: TGTGCCAGCAGCGCCATGGGAAGGGATGAGCAGTTCTTC
CDR3 protein: CASSAMGRDEQFF

clone size: NA
V gene: TRBV30
J gene: TRBJ1-4
D gene: NA
CDR3 DNA: TGTGCCTGGAATCGGGAGTTCAGTGAAAAACTGTTTTTT
CDR3 protein: CAWNREFSEKLFF

clone size: few
V gene: TRBV12-5
J gene: TRBJ1-1
D gene: NA
CDR3 DNA: TGTGCTAGTGGTTTGAACAGTAACACTGAAGCTTTCTTT
CDR3 protein: CASGLNSNTEAFF

clone size: NA
V gene: TRBV14
J gene: TRBJ1-6
D gene: NA
CDR3 DNA: TGTGCCAGCAGTCCGTTTTCTAATTCACCCCTCCACTTT
CDR3 protein: CASSPFSNSPLHF

clone size: NA
V gene: TRBV14
J gene: TRBJ2-5
D gene: NA
CDR3 DNA: TGTGCCAGCAGCCAAGATCCCGGGGTAGAGACCCAGTACTTC
CDR3 protein: CASSQDPGVETQYF

clone size: once
V gene: TRBV7-8
J gene: TRBJ1-2
D gene: TRBD1
CDR3 DNA: TGTGCCAGCAGCTTATCTGAGGGGGCTTGGAGCTATGGCTACACCTTC
CDR3 protein: CASSLSEGAWSYGYTF

clone size: NA
V gene: TRBV7-2
J gene: TRBJ1-2
D gene: NA
CDR3 DNA: TGTGCCAGCAGTTCCCCTGGGGCAGGGGCGACTTTTGGCTACACCTTC
CDR3 protein: CASSSPGAGATFGYTF

clone size: once
V gene: TRBV15
J gene: TRBJ2-1
D gene: TRBD2
CDR3 DNA: TGTGCCACCAGCAGAGTCTCGACGGGGGGCAATGAGCAGTTCTTC
CDR3 protein: CATSRVSTGGNEQFF

clone size: once
V gene: TRBV9
J gene: TRBJ2-5
D gene: TRBD2
CDR3 DNA: TGTGCCAGCAGCGAAGGGCGGACAGCGGGGGTACGAGAGACCCAGTACTTC
CDR3 protein: CASSEGRTAGVRETQYF

clone size: NA
V gene: TRBV5-1
J gene: TRBJ2-2
D gene: TRBD2
CDR3 DNA: TGCGCCAGCAGCTTCCGCGGGACTAGCGGGGGAGCGACCGGGGAGCTGTTTTTT
CDR3 protein: CASSFRGTSGGATGELFF

clone size: NA
V gene: TRBV5-1
J gene: TRBJ2-3
D gene: NA
CDR3 DNA: TGCGCCAGCAGCTTGCGGGGGTCTAGCACAGATACGCAGTATTTT
CDR3 protein: CASSLRGSSTDTQYF

clone size: NA
V gene: TRBV18
J gene: TRBJ2-5
D gene: NA
CDR3 DNA: TGTGCCAGCTCACCGTTGGGCCCAAGGGAGACCCAGTACTTC
CDR3 protein: CASSPLGPRETQYF

clone size: NA
V gene: TRBV6-5
J gene: TRBJ2-2
D gene: NA
CDR3 DNA: TGTGCCAGCAGCGGCGGGACGGTAAACACCGGGGAGCTGTTTTTT
CDR3 protein: CASSGGTVNTGELFF

clone size: NA
V gene: TRBV6-1
J gene: TRBJ1-2
D gene: NA
CDR3 DNA: TGTGCCAGCAGTGACGGGGGAGATCGTTATGGCTACACCTTC
CDR3 protein: CASSDGGDRYGYTF

clone size: NA
V gene: TRBV30
J gene: TRBJ1-2
D gene: NA
CDR3 DNA: TGTGCCTGGACCCGAGGGGCCGTCTATGGCTACACCTTC
CDR3 protein: CAWTRGAVYGYTF